The present entry profiles one TCR beta chain with its context. The data stem from a study of shared clonotypes between healthy human individuals. The ends were cut back, 3 bases at V and 6 bases at J, with 10 bases in the middle. Germline values: CDR1 SGHNT, CDR2 YYREEE (reference sequence). The CDR3 runs to 12 residues. Genomic DNA (from each subset) was split evenly across several immunoSEQ plates. Profiling relied on immunoSEQ multiplex PCR, and the TCRdb table lists in-frame clones only, not all of them. This table has about a million clones, about 80% appearing once. The sample taken for sequencing was memory CD4+ T cells from PBMCs. The sample's subset: CD45RA-negative fraction. The chain uses TRBV5-4 and TRBJ2-7; D perhaps matches TRBD1 (7 bases). This clonotype was obtained from a man aged 18 to 35 in good health. Some clones in this sample may be carry-over from other donors' samples. As DNA, the CDR3 is TGTGCCAGCAGCTCCCAGGGGGGCGAGCAGTACTTC. Encoded protein: CASSSQGGEQYF.